The rows below give T cell receptor beta chains drawn from one sample of a study of CD8 T cells in ankylosing spondylitis. TCRdb re-called the 5' RACE reads with MiXCR, one entry per CDR3 protein. The table lists approximately 400,000 distinct CDR3 sequences, 15% to 20% of them singletons. The specimen sequenced was blood, either unsorted or a sorted T cell fraction (not recorded which). These receptors were obtained from a male donor with ankylosing spondylitis. CDR3s leave out the opening cysteine and the closing phenylalanine or tryptophan. D genes are given only for firm matches.

D gene: -; J gene: TRBJ2-1; V gene: TRBV9; CDR3 protein: ASSAPQGYNEQF
D gene: -; J gene: TRBJ2-3; V gene: TRBV11-2; CDR3 protein: ASSFMGKMTDTQY
D gene: -; J gene: TRBJ2-7; V gene: TRBV4-2; CDR3 protein: ASSQEEGGREQY
D gene: TRBD1; J gene: TRBJ2-1; V gene: TRBV9; CDR3 protein: ASSATGGNEQF
D gene: TRBD1; J gene: TRBJ2-1; V gene: TRBV4-3; CDR3 protein: ASSQLGQGAREQF
D gene: TRBD1; J gene: TRBJ2-5; V gene: TRBV24-1; CDR3 protein: ATSDNRGLAETQY
D gene: -; J gene: TRBJ1-2; V gene: TRBV30; CDR3 protein: AWSSGGGYT
D gene: -; J gene: TRBJ2-2; V gene: TRBV5-1; CDR3 protein: ASSFSVGTGELF
D gene: -; J gene: TRBJ2-3; V gene: TRBV11-1; CDR3 protein: ASSTRGGGRPEVMVTDTQY
D gene: -; J gene: TRBJ1-2; V gene: TRBV12-3/TRBV12-4; CDR3 protein: ASSWWGYGYT
D gene: -; J gene: TRBJ2-2; V gene: TRBV9; CDR3 protein: ASSVKTGAYTGELF
D gene: -; J gene: TRBJ1-4; V gene: TRBV7-9; CDR3 protein: ASSRDGEKLF
D gene: -; J gene: TRBJ2-7; V gene: TRBV3-1; CDR3 protein: ASSQTRFSYEQY
D gene: -; J gene: TRBJ1-2; V gene: TRBV20-1; CDR3 protein: SAQADVSGYT
D gene: -; J gene: TRBJ2-2; V gene: TRBV15; CDR3 protein: ATSKTGNTGELF
D gene: TRBD1; J gene: TRBJ2-3; V gene: TRBV10-1; CDR3 protein: ASSDPGGSTDTQY
D gene: -; J gene: TRBJ1-2; V gene: TRBV30; CDR3 protein: ALTGSNYGYT
D gene: TRBD1; J gene: TRBJ2-3; V gene: TRBV9; CDR3 protein: ASSARDSWDTQY
D gene: TRBD2; J gene: TRBJ2-1; V gene: TRBV11-2; CDR3 protein: ASSLVPPGTSGFNEQF
D gene: TRBD1; J gene: TRBJ2-3; V gene: TRBV24-1; CDR3 protein: ATSDYTGGDRDTQY
D gene: TRBD1; J gene: TRBJ1-5; V gene: TRBV20-1; CDR3 protein: SASPLDRDGNQPQH
D gene: -; J gene: TRBJ2-3; V gene: TRBV21-1; CDR3 protein: ASSSAGRADTQY
D gene: -; J gene: TRBJ2-1; V gene: TRBV12-3/TRBV12-4; CDR3 protein: ASSSPGRGSYNEQF
D gene: TRBD2; J gene: TRBJ2-7; V gene: TRBV6-1; CDR3 protein: ASSATSGIGEQY
D gene: -; J gene: TRBJ2-2; V gene: TRBV29-1; CDR3 protein: SVLRDLNTGELF
D gene: TRBD1; J gene: TRBJ1-1; V gene: TRBV4-1; CDR3 protein: ASSQPDRATEAF
D gene: -; J gene: TRBJ2-6; V gene: TRBV7-2; CDR3 protein: ASSLAGVSGANVLT
D gene: TRBD1; J gene: TRBJ2-7; V gene: TRBV18; CDR3 protein: ASSHNRQGAYEQY
D gene: TRBD1; J gene: TRBJ2-1; V gene: TRBV29-1; CDR3 protein: SVPGQGRTTYNEQF
D gene: -; J gene: TRBJ1-1; V gene: TRBV4-1; CDR3 protein: ASNGQPNTEAF